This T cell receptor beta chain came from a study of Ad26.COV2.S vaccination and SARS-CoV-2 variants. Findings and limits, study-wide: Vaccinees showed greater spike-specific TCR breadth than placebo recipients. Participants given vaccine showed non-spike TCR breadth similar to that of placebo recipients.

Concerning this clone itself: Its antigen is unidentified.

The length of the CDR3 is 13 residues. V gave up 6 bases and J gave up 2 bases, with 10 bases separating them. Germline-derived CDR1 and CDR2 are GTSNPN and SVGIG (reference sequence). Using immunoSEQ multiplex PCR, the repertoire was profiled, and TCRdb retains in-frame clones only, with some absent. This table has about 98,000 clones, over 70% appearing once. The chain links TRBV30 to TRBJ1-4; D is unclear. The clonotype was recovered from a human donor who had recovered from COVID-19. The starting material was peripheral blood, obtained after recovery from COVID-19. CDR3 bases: TGTGCCTGCACTAGGCCGACTAATGAAAAACTGTTTTTT. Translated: CACTRPTNEKLFF. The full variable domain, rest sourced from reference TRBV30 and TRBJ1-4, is SQTIHQWPATLVQPVGSPLSLECTVEGTSNPNLYWYRQAAGRGLQLLFYSVGIGQISSEVPQNLSASRPQDRQFILSSKKLLLSDSGFYLCACTRPTNEKLFFGSGTQLSVL.